Following are 11 T cell receptor beta chains from one sample sequenced in a study of blood T cells in healthy people across ages. Primed by a sample-barcoded 5' primer and a J-beta primer mix, a second PCR proceeded for roughly 6 to 12 cycles. Each CDR3 protein gets one entry after TCRdb re-called the 5' RACE reads with MiXCR. The top ten clones hold 23% of a sample with over 1,500,000 distinct CDR3 sequences, about 39% of them seen once. Source material: blood. These receptors were collected from a human donor in good health.

To note about this clonotype: One end of the junction is discordant with germline, which a read error may explain. The chain recombines TRBV12-3 or TRBV12-4 with TRBJ2-2, with 9 bases that match TRBD2. The CDR3 runs 13 residues. Here the CDR3 reads CVSRGLANGELFF. CDR3 DNA sequence: TGTGTCAGCAGGGGACTAGCCAACGGGGAGCTGTTTTTT.

V gene TRBV15 combines with J gene TRBJ2-7; D perhaps matches TRBD1 (6 bases). The V and J ends lost 5 bases and 0 bases respectively, with 14 bases between them. In germline, CDR1 is LNHNV, CDR2 YYDKDF (reference sequence). The CDR3 loop spans 15 amino acids. The CDR3 spells CATSPEGRGSYEQYF. The CDR3 DNA follows: TGTGCCACCAGCCCCGAGGGCAGGGGCTCCTACGAGCAGTACTTC.

This clonotype was found once. V is TRBV12-3 or TRBV12-4 and J is TRBJ1-5; D is unresolved. CDR3 length: 12 residues. V was trimmed by 6 bases and J by 8 bases, leaving 11 bases between them. CDR3 sequence reads: CASSQGPEPQHF. CDR3 in DNA: TGTGCCAGCAGCCAAGGGCCGGAGCCCCAGCATTTT.

This chain uses TRBV12-3 or TRBV12-4 with TRBJ1-2; no reliable D call. V was shortened by 6 bases and J by 8 bases, with 7 bases between the two germline ends. CDR3 length: 10 amino acids. The DNA for the CDR3 is TGTGCCAGCAGCCCTCCGGGCTACACCTTC. This gives the protein CASSPPGYTF.

The rearrangement joins TRBV30 to TRBJ2-3; 10 bases match TRBD1. CDR3 length: 16 amino acids. CDR1 and CDR2 from the germline V gene are GTSNPN and SVGIG (reference sequence). V lost 2 bases and J lost 12; bases outside the gene matches: 17. CDR3 in DNA: TGTGCCTGGAGTCACCCCCGACAGGGGGCTAGGGAGACCCAGTATTTT. Translation gives CAWSHPRQGARETQYF.

A few counts support this clonotype. The chain recombines TRBV20-1 with TRBJ1-2; D gene unclear. The germline V gene encodes CDR1 DFQATT and CDR2 SNEGSKA (reference sequence). The CDR3 has 11 residues. V lost 3 bases, J lost 5 bases, and 7 bases lay in between. The CDR3 is CSARREYGYTF. CDR3 bases: TGCAGTGCTAGGCGGGAATATGGCTACACCTTC.

V is TRBV5-1 and J is TRBJ2-1; 9 bases agree with TRBD2. The CDR3 length is 15 residues. V shed 2 bases, J shed 5 bases, and the junction held 5 bases outside the gene matches. Germline V gene sequence: CDR1 SGHRS, CDR2 YFSETQ. The CDR3, as DNA: TGCGCCAGCAGCTTCAGCGGGGGGTTTAACAATGAGCAGTTCTTC. This translates into CASSFSGGFNNEQFF.

The rearrangement uses TRBV2 and TRBJ1-1; the match to TRBD1 covers 7 bases. V gave up 1 base and J gave up 5 bases; unmatched junction bases: 10. Looked up from germline, CDR1 is SNHLY and CDR2 is FYNNEI. The CDR3 loop spans 16 amino acids. DNA of the CDR3: TGTGCCAGCAGTGAAGGAAAACAGGGGAGAGGAACTGAAGCTTTCTTT. Translation gives CASSEGKQGRGTEAFF.

The chain joins TRBV28 to TRBJ2-7; D is uncertain. V lost 5 bases, J lost 5 bases, and 22 bases lay in between. The CDR3 runs 16 residues. Germline lookup yields CDR1 MDHEN and CDR2 SYDVKM. CDR3 coding DNA: TGTGCCAGCAGTCCCCCCGGGTCAGGTATTTCCAACGAGCAGTACTTC. This codes for CASSPPGSGISNEQYF.

For the CDR3, the DNA is TGTGCCAGCAGTCGACAGGGGAGGTCTGGCTACACCTTC. It is translated as CASSRQGRSGYTF. The V gene is TRBV12-3 or TRBV12-4, the J gene TRBJ1-2, with 8 nucleotides matching TRBD1. V lost 5 bases, J lost 7 bases, and 6 bases stayed unmatched. CDR3 length: 13 amino acids.

This sequence joins TRBV6-2 or TRBV6-3 and TRBJ2-3; D could derive from TRBD1 or TRBD2 (5 bases each). This CDR3 is 14 amino acids long. Trimming took off 6 bases at V and 3 bases at J, with 13 bases between the two ends. Germline V gene lookup returns CDR1 MNHEY and CDR2 SVGEGT. In DNA, the CDR3 is TGTGCCAGCAGACGGGGCATTGCGACAGATACGCAGTATTTT. As protein: CASRRGIATDTQYF.